This entry lists 28 T cell receptor beta chains sequenced from one sample in a study of prognosis after radiotherapy for stage I lung cancer. Genomic DNA yielded TCR beta CDR3, amplified by two-round multiplex PCR. Individual primers that were specific to each TRBV and TRBJ gene served in first-round PCR. TCRdb ran MiXCR on the multiplex PCR reads and lists one entry per CDR3 protein. The profile shows 15,000 to 20,000 distinct CDR3 sequences, roughly 45% of them singletons. The sample was PBMCs, taken before or after stereotactic body radiation therapy (not recorded which). These TCRs come from a donor older than 45 with non-small cell lung cancer.

This clonotype is classed as medium-sized. The rearrangement uses TRBV6-1 and TRBJ1-6; 10 nucleotides align to TRBD1. This CDR3 region has 15 residues. Germline lookup yields CDR1 MNHNS and CDR2 SASEGT. Losses at the gene ends were 4 bases for V and 7 bases for J; bases not matched to a gene: 4. CDR3 in amino acids: CASSGPGQGNSPLHF. Here the CDR3 DNA reads TGTGCCAGCAGTGGGCCGGGACAGGGGAATTCACCCCTCCACTTT.

Regarding this clonotype: Relative to the germline gene, one junction end is altered; a read error may explain this. The chain links TRBV6-2 or TRBV6-3 to TRBJ2-1; no firm D call. This CDR3 region has 14 residues. Germline V gene data show CDR1 as MNHEY and CDR2 as SVGEGT. CDR3 residues: CASSEPHGFSEQLF. In DNA form, the CDR3 reads TGTGCCAGCAGTGAACCTCACGGTTTCAGTGAGCAGCTCTTC.

This clonotype was counted at least ten times. The V call is TRBV7-3, the J call TRBJ2-2; the D is unclear. This CDR3 contains 15 residues. V dropped 2 bases and J dropped 1 base, with 8 bases sitting between them. Per the germline V gene, CDR1 is SGHTA and CDR2 is FQGTGA. In nucleotides, the CDR3 is TGTGCCAGCAGCTTAGACGGGCTGAACACCGGGGAGCTGTTTTTT. Protein: CASSLDGLNTGELFF.

This clonotype qualifies as medium-sized (0.01 to 0.1%). The rearrangement joins TRBV6-2 or TRBV6-3 to TRBJ2-1; maybe TRBD2 (6 bases). The germline V and J ends were trimmed by 6 bases and 6 bases, with 9 bases remaining between them. Germline V gene data show CDR1 as MNHEY and CDR2 as SVGEGT. The CDR3 is made up of 12 amino acids. DNA for the CDR3: TGTGCCAGCAGGGCCGGGGGCAATGAGCAGTTCTTC. Its translation is CASRAGGNEQFF.

The chain recombines TRBV28 with TRBJ2-1; 7 bases match TRBD2. This CDR3 contains 16 residues. V was clipped by 5 bases and J by 1 base; unmatched bases: 8. In germline, CDR1 is MDHEN, CDR2 SYDVKM. The chain's CDR3 is CASSPRGRGSYNEQFF. The CDR3 DNA reads TGTGCCAGCAGTCCCCGAGGGAGGGGATCCTACAATGAGCAGTTCTTC.

The table lists this clonotype with a few counts. This rearrangement joins TRBV6-1 to TRBJ2-7; 8 bases agree with TRBD1. Germline CDR1 and CDR2: MNHNS and SASEGT. V shed 8 bases and J 1 base; nucleotides not matched to a gene: 7. This CDR3 comprises 14 residues. CDR3 DNA: TGTGCCAGCTCCCCCGGACAGGGATCCTACGAGCAGTACTTC. It codes for CASSPGQGSYEQYF.

This rearrangement joins TRBV12-3 or TRBV12-4 to TRBJ2-7, with 12 positions matching TRBD1. The CDR3 sequence is 16 residues long. After removal of 5 bases from V and 6 bases from J, the junction contained 11 bases not matched to a gene. In nucleotides, the CDR3 is TGTGCCAGCAGTCTCCTGGGACAGGGGGCTTACAGCGAGCAGTACTTC. Protein: CASSLLGQGAYSEQYF.

Comments on this clonotype: A much larger clone differs by one base, so this may be a read error. The chain employs TRBV28 and TRBJ2-4; no clear D gene. The CDR3 totals 14 residues. Germline V lookup: CDR1 MDHEN, CDR2 SYDVKM. V shed 7 bases and J shed 1 base, with 11 bases lying between them. The CDR3 region is CASKKVGAKNIQYF. In DNA form, the CDR3 reads TGTGCCAGCAAGAAGGTGGGGGCCAAAAACATTCAGTACTTC. The whole variable domain, remainder taken from reference TRBV28 and TRBJ2-4, is DVKVTQSSRYLVKRTGEKVFLECVQDMDHENMFWYRQDPGLGLRLIYFSYDVKMKEKGDIPEGYSVSREKKERFSLILESASTNQTSMYLCASKKVGAKNIQYFGAGTRLSVL.

This clonotype showed up many times. The rearrangement joins TRBV6-1 to TRBJ2-1; D remains ambiguous. The CDR3 loop spans 13 amino acids. CDR1 is MNHNS and CDR2 is SASEGT in the germline V gene. Deletions cut 4 bases from V and 3 bases from J, with 7 bases between. CDR3 sequence (DNA): TGTGCCAGCAGTGGTGCAGTCTACAATGAGCAGTTCTTC. Its protein product is CASSGAVYNEQFF.

A few counts support this clonotype. The genes are TRBV10-2 and TRBJ2-5, with TRBD1 matching 8 bases. Germline V gene data show CDR1 as WSHSY and CDR2 as SAAADI. V trimming: 4 bases; J trimming: 4 bases; junction bases outside the gene matches: 2. The CDR3 length is 13 residues. CDR3 region: CASSVQGGETQYF. CDR3 in DNA: TGCGCCAGCAGTGTACAGGGGGGAGAGACCCAGTACTTC.

This clonotype has only one observation. One end of the junction is discordant with germline, which a read error may explain. V and J are TRBV12-3 or TRBV12-4 and TRBJ2-3; 7 bases agree with TRBD1. The CDR3 spans 14 residues. CDR3 region: CASSRQLGTDKQYF. The DNA of the CDR3 is TGTGCCAGCAGCCGACAGTTGGGGACAGATAAGCAGTATTTT.

This clonotype occurred many times. The chain combines TRBV27 with TRBJ2-7; TRBD2 aligns across 10 bases. This CDR3 region has 15 residues. From germline, CDR1 is MNHEY and CDR2 SMNVEV (reference sequence). Trimming took 7 bases from V and 0 from J; bases not matched to a gene: 6. CDR3 sequence (DNA): TGTGCCAGCAACAAAGCGGGAGGGAGCTCCTACGAGCAGTACTTC. Translated: CASNKAGGSSYEQYF.

V gene TRBV6-4 combines with J gene TRBJ1-2; weak D call: TRBD1 (6 bases). This CDR3 has 13 residues. Per germline, CDR1 MRHNA and CDR2 SNTAGT. Between the trimmed V and J ends, which lost 6 bases and 0 bases, there was a span of 8 bases. Written as DNA, the CDR3 is TGTGCCAGCAGAACAGGGCCTAACTATGGCTACACCTTC. The encoded protein is CASRTGPNYGYTF.

The chain recombines TRBV6-2 or TRBV6-3 with TRBJ2-3; D is undetermined. Trimming took 6 bases from V and 1 from J, leaving 11 bases between them. The CDR3 is made up of 14 amino acids. The germline V gene has CDR1 MNHEY and CDR2 SVGEGT. CDR3 loop: CASSWWVGTDTQYF. As DNA, the CDR3 is TGTGCCAGCAGCTGGTGGGTTGGCACAGATACGCAGTATTTT.

This clonotype showed up many times. This chain connects TRBV13 to TRBJ2-1; D is unclear. The length of the CDR3 is 14 residues. The V end lost 2 bases, the J end lost 10 bases, and 15 bases lay between the germline ends. Germline V CDR1 and CDR2: PRHDT, FYEKMQ (reference sequence). The chain's CDR3 is CASSLPAQTDEQFF. In DNA form, the CDR3 reads TGTGCCAGCAGCTTACCCGCTCAGACGGACGAGCAGTTCTTC.

This clonotype was seen at least ten times. The chain couples TRBV18 to TRBJ1-5; 10 bases match TRBD1. Germline CDR1 is KGHSH and CDR2 is LQKENI. The J segment lost 3 bases and the V segment lost 6 bases, leaving 5 bases of the junction unmatched. The CDR3 runs 15 residues. DNA for the CDR3: TGTGCCAGCTCCCGGGGGACAGGGGCCAATCAGCCCCAGCATTTT. This gives the protein CASSRGTGANQPQHF.

This clonotype was seen repeatedly, ten times or more. The chain is built from TRBV27 and TRBJ2-5; D gene ambiguous. The germline CDR1 and CDR2 sequences are MNHEY and SMNVEV (reference sequence). The CDR3 loop spans 13 amino acids. V was shortened by 5 bases and J by 5 bases, with 12 bases between the two germline ends. The CDR3 protein is CASSPGVGETQYF. The CDR3 DNA is TGTGCCAGCAGTCCCGGCGTCGGGGAGACCCAGTACTTC.

The genes are TRBV7-9 and TRBJ2-1, with D possibly being TRBD1 (8 bases). V was cut by 5 bases and J by 8 bases, with 19 bases left in between. The CDR3 extends over 15 amino acids. In germline, CDR1 is SEHNR, CDR2 FQNEAQ (reference sequence). The CDR3 reads CASSLGQGGADEQFF. DNA of the CDR3: TGTGCCAGCAGCCTAGGACAGGGAGGGGCGGATGAGCAGTTCTTC.

A word on this clonotype: One end of the junction does not line up with germline, which may come from a read error. The J gene is TRBJ2-1, the V gene TRBV20-1; D remains unclear. Looked up from germline, CDR1 is DFQATT and CDR2 is SNEGSKA (reference sequence). The CDR3 sequence is 15 residues long. DNA of the CDR3: TGCAGTGCCAGAGACTGGGTGGAGCACCACAATGAGCAGTTCTTC. Translation: CSARDWVEHHNEQFF.

J is TRBJ1-5 and V is TRBV12-3 or TRBV12-4; D is ambiguous. The CDR3 runs 14 residues. V lost 7 bases and J 3 bases, leaving 13 bases between the germline ends. CDR3 nucleotides: TGTGCCAGCAATTTTGGGCAGAACAATCAGCCCCAGCATTTT. Translated, it gives CASNFGQNNQPQHF.

At least ten counts were recorded for this clonotype. The DNA for the CDR3 is TGCAGTGTCAGTGAGGGGAGGGGTGGCGAGCAGTACTTC. It encodes CSVSEGRGGEQYF. The chain has TRBV20-1 and TRBJ2-7, with TRBD2 matching 7 bases. With 7 bases clipped from V and 6 bases from J, the junction kept 12 bases outside the gene matches. This CDR3 region has 13 residues. From germline, CDR1 is DFQATT and CDR2 SNEGSKA (reference sequence).

This clonotype rates as medium-sized. The chain is built from TRBV19 and TRBJ1-1; 9 nucleotides match TRBD1. Germline CDR1 is LNHDA and CDR2 is SQIVND (reference sequence). The CDR3 runs 15 residues. V shed 4 bases, J shed 1 base, and the junction held 4 bases outside the gene matches. CDR3 in amino acids: CASSRPGQGNTEAFF. CDR3 in DNA: TGTGCCAGTAGTAGACCGGGACAGGGGAACACTGAAGCTTTCTTT.

This clonotype was detected many times. J is TRBJ2-7 and V is TRBV9, with 9 bases lining up with TRBD1. CDR1 SGDLS and CDR2 YYNGEE come from the germline V gene. Germline trimming cut 3 bases from V and 3 bases from J; bases unmatched to any gene: 7. The CDR3 has 15 residues. CDR3 protein: CASSGTGGEGYEQYF. The CDR3, as DNA: TGTGCCAGCAGCGGTACAGGGGGCGAGGGCTACGAGCAGTACTTC.

As regards this clonotype: One junction end does not reproduce the germline sequence, and a read error may be involved. V and J are TRBV2 and TRBJ1-3; the D gene is possibly TRBD1 (5 bases). The germline CDR1 and CDR2 sequences are SNHLY and FYNNEI. The CDR3 consists of 14 residues. The CDR3 is CANSEPRDGNTIYF. The CDR3 nucleotides read TGTGCCAACAGTGAACCCAGGGATGGAAACACCATATATTTT.

In regard to this clonotype: A junction end diverges from the germline sequence, so it may reflect a read error. The chain is built from TRBV20-1 and TRBJ2-6; 11 bases are a match to TRBD1. The CDR3 covers 18 residues. Germline V gene lookup returns CDR1 DFQATT and CDR2 SNEGSKA (reference sequence). The CDR3 sequence is CSARDFGTGGSVANVLTF. CDR3 sequence (DNA): TGCAGTGCTAGAGATTTTGGGACAGGGGGTTCTGTGGCCAACGTCCTGACTTTC.

V is TRBV3-1 and J is TRBJ2-7; 8 nucleotides agree with TRBD2. The CDR3 has 16 amino acids. Germline V gene lookup returns CDR1 LGHDT and CDR2 YNNKEL (reference sequence). Unmatched junction bases numbered 13, after V lost 3 bases and J lost 6 bases. CDR3 amino acids: CASSQKLGGGRTEQYF. The CDR3 nucleotides read TGTGCCAGCAGCCAGAAGCTAGGAGGCGGGAGGACCGAGCAGTACTTC.

On this clonotype: A clone one base away is much larger, so this may be a read error. V is TRBV29-1 and J is TRBJ1-5; D not resolved. From germline, CDR1 is SQVTM and CDR2 ANQGSEA. V was trimmed by 7 bases and J by 2 bases, leaving 9 bases between them. The CDR3 has 12 residues. The CDR3 bases are TGCAGCGACGGTGAGGGCAATCAGCCCCAGCATTTT. Amino acids: CSDGEGNQPQHF. The full variable domain, its missing parts supplied by reference TRBV29-1 and TRBJ1-5, is SAVISQKPSRDICQRGTSLTIQCQVDSQVTMMFWYRQQPGQSLTLIATANQGSEATYESGFVIDKFPISRPNLTFSTLTVSNMSPEDSSIYLCSDGEGNQPQHFGDGTRLSIL.

V usage is TRBV6-2 or TRBV6-3 and J usage is TRBJ1-5; 8 nucleotides align to TRBD1. V gave up 6 bases and J gave up 7 bases; unmatched junction bases: 5. The germline V gene has CDR1 MNHEY and CDR2 SVGEGT. The CDR3 loop spans 13 amino acids. The CDR3 here is CASSRQGFQPQHF. The CDR3 DNA reads TGTGCCAGCAGCCGACAGGGGTTCCAGCCCCAGCATTTT.